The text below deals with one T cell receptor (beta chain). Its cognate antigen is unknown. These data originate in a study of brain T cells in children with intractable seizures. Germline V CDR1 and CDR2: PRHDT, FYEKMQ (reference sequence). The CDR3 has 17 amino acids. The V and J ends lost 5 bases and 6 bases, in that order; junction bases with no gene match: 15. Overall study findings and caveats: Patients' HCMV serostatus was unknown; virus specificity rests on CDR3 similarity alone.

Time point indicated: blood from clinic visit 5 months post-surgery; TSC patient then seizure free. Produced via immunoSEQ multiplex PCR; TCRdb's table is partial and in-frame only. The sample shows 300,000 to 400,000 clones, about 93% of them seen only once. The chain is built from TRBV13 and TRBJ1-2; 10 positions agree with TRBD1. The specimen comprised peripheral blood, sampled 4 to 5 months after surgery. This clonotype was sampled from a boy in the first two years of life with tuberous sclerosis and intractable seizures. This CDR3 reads CASSQGGKGGQGNGYTF. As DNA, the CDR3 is TGTGCCAGCAGCCAAGGGGGGAAAGGGGGACAGGGGAATGGCTACACCTTC.